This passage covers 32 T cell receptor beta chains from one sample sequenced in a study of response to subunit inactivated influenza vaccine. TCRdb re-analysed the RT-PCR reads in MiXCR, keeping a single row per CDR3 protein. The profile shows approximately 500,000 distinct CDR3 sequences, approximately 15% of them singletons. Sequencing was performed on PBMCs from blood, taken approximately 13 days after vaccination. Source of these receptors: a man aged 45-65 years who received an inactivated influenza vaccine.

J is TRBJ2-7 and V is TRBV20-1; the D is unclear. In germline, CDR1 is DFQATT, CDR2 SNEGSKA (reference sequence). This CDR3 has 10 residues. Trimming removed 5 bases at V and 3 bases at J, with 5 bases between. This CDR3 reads CSAASYEQYF. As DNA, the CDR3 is TGCAGTGCTGCAAGCTACGAGCAGTACTTC.

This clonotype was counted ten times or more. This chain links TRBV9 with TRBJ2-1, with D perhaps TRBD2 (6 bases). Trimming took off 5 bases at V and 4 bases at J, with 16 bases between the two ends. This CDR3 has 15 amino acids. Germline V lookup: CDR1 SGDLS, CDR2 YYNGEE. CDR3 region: CASSLSGSEYNEQFF. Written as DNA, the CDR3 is TGTGCCAGCAGTCTTTCCGGGAGTGAATACAATGAGCAGTTCTTC.

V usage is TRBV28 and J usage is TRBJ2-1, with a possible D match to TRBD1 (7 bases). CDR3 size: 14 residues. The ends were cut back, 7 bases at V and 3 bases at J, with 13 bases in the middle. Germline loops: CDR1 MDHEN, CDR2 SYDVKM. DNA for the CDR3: TGTGCCAGCACCCAGGGGGGTTTCTACAATGAGCAGTTCTTC. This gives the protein CASTQGGFYNEQFF.

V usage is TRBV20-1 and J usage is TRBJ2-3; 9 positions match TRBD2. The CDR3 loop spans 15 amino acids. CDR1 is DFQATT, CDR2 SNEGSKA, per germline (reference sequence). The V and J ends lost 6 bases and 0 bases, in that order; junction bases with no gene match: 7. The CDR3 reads CSAASGAPSTDTQYF. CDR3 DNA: TGCAGTGCCGCTAGCGGGGCACCTAGCACAGATACGCAGTATTTT.

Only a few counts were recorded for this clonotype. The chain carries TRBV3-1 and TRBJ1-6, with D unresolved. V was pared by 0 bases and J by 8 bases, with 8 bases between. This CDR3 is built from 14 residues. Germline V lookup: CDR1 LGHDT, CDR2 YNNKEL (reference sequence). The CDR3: CASSQEATYSPLHF. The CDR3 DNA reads TGTGCCAGCAGCCAAGAGGCCACTTATTCACCCCTCCACTTT.

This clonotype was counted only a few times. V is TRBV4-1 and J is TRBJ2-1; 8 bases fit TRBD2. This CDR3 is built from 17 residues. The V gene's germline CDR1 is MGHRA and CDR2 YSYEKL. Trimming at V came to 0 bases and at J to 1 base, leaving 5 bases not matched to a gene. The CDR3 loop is CASSQDRVAGSYNEQFF. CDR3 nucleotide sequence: TGCGCCAGCAGCCAAGATCGGGTAGCGGGGTCCTACAATGAGCAGTTCTTC.

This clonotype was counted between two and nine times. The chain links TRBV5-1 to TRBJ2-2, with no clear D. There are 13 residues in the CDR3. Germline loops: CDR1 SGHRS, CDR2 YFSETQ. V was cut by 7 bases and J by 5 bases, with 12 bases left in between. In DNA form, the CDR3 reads TGCGCCAGCCAAGTCTTTGATACCGGGGAGCTGTTTTTT. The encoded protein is CASQVFDTGELFF.

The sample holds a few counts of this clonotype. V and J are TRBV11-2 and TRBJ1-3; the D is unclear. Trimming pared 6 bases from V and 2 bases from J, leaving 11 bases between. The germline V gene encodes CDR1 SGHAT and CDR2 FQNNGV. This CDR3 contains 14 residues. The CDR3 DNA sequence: TGTGCCAGCAGTCCTTCCCGGACTGGAAACACCATATATTTT. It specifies CASSPSRTGNTIYF.

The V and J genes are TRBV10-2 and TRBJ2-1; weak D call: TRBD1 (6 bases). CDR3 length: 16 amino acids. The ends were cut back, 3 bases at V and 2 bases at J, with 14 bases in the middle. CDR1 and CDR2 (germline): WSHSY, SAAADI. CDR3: CASSEWGRATYNEQFF. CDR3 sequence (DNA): TGCGCCAGCAGTGAATGGGGGCGGGCCACCTACAATGAGCAGTTCTTC.

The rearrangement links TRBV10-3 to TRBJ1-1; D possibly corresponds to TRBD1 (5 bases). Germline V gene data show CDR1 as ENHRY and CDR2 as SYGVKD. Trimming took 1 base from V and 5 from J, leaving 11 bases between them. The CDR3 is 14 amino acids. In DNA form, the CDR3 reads TGTGCCATCAGTGAGTTGTTGGGGGGGACTGAAGCTTTCTTT. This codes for CAISELLGGTEAFF.

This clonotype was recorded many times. Here the CDR3 DNA reads TGCGCCAGCAGCTTGGTGTTCGGAGTTCTTAGCACAGATACGCAGTATTTT. Its translation is CASSLVFGVLSTDTQYF. This chain connects TRBV5-1 to TRBJ2-3; unclear D gene. Germline values: CDR1 SGHRS, CDR2 YFSETQ. The CDR3 runs 17 residues. The V gene lost 0 bases and the J gene lost 0 bases, with 14 bases spanning the gap.

The CDR3 sequence is CASSSSSGSWNEQFF. CDR3 in DNA: TGTGCCAGCAGCTCCTCTAGCGGGAGTTGGAATGAGCAGTTCTTC. The chain couples TRBV7-8 to TRBJ2-1, with 10 bases lining up with TRBD2. After removal of 4 bases from V and 7 bases from J, the junction contained 7 bases not matched to a gene. This CDR3 region has 15 residues. Germline assignment: CDR1 SGHVS and CDR2 FQNEAQ. Combining the CDR3 with reference TRBV7-8 and TRBJ2-1 gives the whole variable domain GAGVSQSPRYKVAKRGQDVALRCDPISGHVSLFWYQQALGQGPEFLTYFQNEAQLDKSGLPSDRFFAERPEGSVSTLKIQRTQQEDSAVYLCASSSSSGSWNEQFFGPGTRLTVL.

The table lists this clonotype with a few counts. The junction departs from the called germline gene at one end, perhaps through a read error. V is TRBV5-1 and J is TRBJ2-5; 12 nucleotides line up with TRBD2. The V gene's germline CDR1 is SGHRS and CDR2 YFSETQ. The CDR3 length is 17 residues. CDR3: CASSSDLAGGFWETQYF. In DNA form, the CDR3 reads TGCGCCAGCAGCTCCGACCTAGCGGGGGGGTTTTGGGAGACACAGTACTTC.

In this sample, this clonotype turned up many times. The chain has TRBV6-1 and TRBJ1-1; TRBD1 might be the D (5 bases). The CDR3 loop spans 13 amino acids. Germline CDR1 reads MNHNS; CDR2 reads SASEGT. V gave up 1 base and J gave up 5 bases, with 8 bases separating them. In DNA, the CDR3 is TGTGCCAGCAGTGAAGTCGGGGGAACTGAAGCTTTCTTT. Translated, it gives CASSEVGGTEAFF.

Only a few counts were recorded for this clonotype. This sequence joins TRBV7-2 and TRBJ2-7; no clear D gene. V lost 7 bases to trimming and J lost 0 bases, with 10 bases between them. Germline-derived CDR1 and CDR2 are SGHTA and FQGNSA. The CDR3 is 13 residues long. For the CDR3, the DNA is TGTGCCAGCACTCCCTACGGCTCCTACGAGCAGTACTTC. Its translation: CASTPYGSYEQYF.

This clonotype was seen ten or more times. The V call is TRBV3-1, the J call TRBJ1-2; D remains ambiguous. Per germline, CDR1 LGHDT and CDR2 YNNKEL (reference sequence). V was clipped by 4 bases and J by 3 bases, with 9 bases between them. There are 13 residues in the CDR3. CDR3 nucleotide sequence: TGTGCCAGCAGCCCGACGGTCTACTATGGCTACACCTTC. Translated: CASSPTVYYGYTF.

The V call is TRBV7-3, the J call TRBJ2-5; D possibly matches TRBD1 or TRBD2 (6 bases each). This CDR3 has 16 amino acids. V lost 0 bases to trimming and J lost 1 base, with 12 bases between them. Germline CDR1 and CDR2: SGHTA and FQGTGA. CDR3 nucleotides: TGTGCCAGCAGCTTAACGGGGGCGGGGTCCCAAGAGACCCAGTACTTC. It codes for CASSLTGAGSQETQYF. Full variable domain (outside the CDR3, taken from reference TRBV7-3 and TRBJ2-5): GAGVSQTPSNKVTEKGKYVELRCDPISGHTALYWYRQSLGQGPEFLIYFQGTGAADDSGLPNDRFFAVRPEGSVSTLKIQRTERGDSAVYLCASSLTGAGSQETQYFGPGTRLLVL.

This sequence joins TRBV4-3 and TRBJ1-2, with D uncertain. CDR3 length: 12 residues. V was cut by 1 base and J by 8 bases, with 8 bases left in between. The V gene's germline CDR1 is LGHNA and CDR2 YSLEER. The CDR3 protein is CASSQGPWGYTF. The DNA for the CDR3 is TGCGCCAGCAGCCAAGGACCCTGGGGCTACACCTTC.

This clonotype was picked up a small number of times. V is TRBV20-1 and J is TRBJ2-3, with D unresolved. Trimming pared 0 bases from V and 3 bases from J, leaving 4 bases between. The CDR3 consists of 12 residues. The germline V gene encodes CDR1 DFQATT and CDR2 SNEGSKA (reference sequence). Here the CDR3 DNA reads TGCAGTGCTAGAGATCAGACAGATACGCAGTATTTT. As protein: CSARDQTDTQYF.

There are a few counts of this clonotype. In DNA form, the CDR3 reads TGTGCCACTGGGGACGGGGGGGCTTATGAGCAGTTCTTC. This translates into CATGDGGAYEQFF. The V gene is TRBV10-3, the J gene TRBJ2-1; 8 nucleotides match TRBD2. CDR3 length equals 13 residues. Germline V lookup: CDR1 ENHRY, CDR2 SYGVKD. The V gene end was trimmed by 10 bases and the J gene end by 8 bases; junction bases not matched to a gene: 10.

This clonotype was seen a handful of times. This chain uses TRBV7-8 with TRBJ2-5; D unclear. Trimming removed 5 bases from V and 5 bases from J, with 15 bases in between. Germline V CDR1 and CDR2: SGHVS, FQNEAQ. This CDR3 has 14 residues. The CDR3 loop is CASSMLGVVETQYF. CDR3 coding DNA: TGTGCCAGCAGCATGCTTGGAGTTGTGGAGACCCAGTACTTC. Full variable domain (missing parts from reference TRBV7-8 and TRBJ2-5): GAGVSQSPRYKVAKRGQDVALRCDPISGHVSLFWYQQALGQGPEFLTYFQNEAQLDKSGLPSDRFFAERPEGSVSTLKIQRTQQEDSAVYLCASSMLGVVETQYFGPGTRLLVL.

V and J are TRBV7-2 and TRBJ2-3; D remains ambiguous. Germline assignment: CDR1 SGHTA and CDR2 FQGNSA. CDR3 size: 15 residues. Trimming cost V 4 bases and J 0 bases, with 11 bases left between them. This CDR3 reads CASSSPYASTDTQYF. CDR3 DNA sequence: TGTGCCAGCAGCTCCCCTTACGCTAGCACAGATACGCAGTATTTT.

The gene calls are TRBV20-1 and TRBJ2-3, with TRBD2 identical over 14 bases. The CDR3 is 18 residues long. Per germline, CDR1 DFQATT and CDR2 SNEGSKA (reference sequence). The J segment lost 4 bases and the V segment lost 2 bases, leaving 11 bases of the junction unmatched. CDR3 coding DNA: TGCAGTGCTAGATCGACTAGCGGGAGGGCCTATTTCGCAGATACGCAGTATTTT. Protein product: CSARSTSGRAYFADTQYF.

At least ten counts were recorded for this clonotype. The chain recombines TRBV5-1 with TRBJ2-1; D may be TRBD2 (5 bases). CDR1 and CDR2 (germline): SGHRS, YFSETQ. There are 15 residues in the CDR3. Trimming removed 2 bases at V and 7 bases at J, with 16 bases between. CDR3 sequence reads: CASSLMPEGMNEQFF. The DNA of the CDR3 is TGCGCCAGCAGCTTAATGCCCGAGGGTATGAATGAGCAGTTCTTC.

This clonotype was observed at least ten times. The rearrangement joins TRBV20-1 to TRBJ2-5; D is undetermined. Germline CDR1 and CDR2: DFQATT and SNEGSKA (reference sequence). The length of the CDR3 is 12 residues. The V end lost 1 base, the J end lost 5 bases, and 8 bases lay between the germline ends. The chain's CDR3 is CSARAPSETQYF. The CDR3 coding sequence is TGCAGTGCTAGAGCCCCTTCTGAGACCCAGTACTTC.

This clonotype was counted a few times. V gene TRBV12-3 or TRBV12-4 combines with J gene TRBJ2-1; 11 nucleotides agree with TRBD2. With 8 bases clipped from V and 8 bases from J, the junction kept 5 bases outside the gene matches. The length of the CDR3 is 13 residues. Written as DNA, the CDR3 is TGTGCCAGCGGTAGCGGGGGGGGGTATGAGCAGTTCTTC. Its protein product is CASGSGGGYEQFF.

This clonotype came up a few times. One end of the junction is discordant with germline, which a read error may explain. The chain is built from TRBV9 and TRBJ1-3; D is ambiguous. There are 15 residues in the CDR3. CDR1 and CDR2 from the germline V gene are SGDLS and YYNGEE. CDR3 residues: CATSVGQGSGNTIYF. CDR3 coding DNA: TGTGCCACCAGCGTAGGCCAAGGCTCTGGAAACACCATATATTTT.

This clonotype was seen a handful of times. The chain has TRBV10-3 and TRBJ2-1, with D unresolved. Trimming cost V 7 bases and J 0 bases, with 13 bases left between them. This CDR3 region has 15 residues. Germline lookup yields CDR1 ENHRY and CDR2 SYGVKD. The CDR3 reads CAIKTGGNSYNEQFF. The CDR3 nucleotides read TGTGCCATCAAGACTGGTGGCAACTCCTACAATGAGCAGTTCTTC.

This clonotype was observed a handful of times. CDR3 protein: CASSQDPGGWQPQHF. CDR3 in DNA: TGCGCCAGCAGCCAAGATCCGGGGGGCTGGCAGCCCCAGCATTTT. The chain combines TRBV4-3 with TRBJ1-5, with D possibly TRBD1 on 6 matching bases. Trimming removed 0 bases from V and 7 bases from J, with 13 bases in between. The CDR3 is 15 amino acids. Germline V gene lookup returns CDR1 LGHNA and CDR2 YSLEER.

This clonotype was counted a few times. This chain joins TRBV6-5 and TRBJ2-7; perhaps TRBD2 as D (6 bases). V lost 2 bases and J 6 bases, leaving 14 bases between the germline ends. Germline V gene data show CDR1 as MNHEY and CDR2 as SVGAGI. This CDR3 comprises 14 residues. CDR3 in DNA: TGTGCCAGCAGTTACCGGGGGAGGCGTGGCGAGCAGTACTTC. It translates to CASSYRGRRGEQYF.

CDR3 sequence: CASSFGQNSAYEQYF. The DNA of the CDR3 is TGTGCCAGCAGTTTCGGGCAGAACAGCGCCTACGAGCAGTACTTC. The chain combines TRBV28 with TRBJ2-7; D gene unclear. The V end was cut by 3 bases, the J end by 2 bases, with 14 bases between. This CDR3 is built from 15 residues. Per the germline V gene, CDR1 is MDHEN and CDR2 is SYDVKM.

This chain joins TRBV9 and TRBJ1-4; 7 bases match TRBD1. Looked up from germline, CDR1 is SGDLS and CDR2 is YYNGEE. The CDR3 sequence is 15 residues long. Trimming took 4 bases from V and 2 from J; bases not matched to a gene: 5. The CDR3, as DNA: TGTGCCAGCAGCACACGACAGGGTACTAATGAAAAACTGTTTTTT. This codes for CASSTRQGTNEKLFF.